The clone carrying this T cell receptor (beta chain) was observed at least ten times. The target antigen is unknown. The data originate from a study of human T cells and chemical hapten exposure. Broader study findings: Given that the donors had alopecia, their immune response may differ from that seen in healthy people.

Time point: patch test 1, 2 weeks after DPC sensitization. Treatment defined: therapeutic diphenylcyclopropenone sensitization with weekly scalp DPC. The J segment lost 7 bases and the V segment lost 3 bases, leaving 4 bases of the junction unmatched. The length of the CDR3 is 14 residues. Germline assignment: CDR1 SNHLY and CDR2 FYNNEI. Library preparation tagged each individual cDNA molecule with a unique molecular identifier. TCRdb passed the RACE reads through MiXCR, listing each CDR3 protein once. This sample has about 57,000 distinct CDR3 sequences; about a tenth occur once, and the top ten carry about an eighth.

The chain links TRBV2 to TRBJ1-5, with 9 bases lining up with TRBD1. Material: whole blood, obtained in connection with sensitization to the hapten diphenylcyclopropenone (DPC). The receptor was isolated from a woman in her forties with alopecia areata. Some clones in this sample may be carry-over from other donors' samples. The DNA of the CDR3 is TGTGCCAGCAGTGAGGACAGGGGAGGGCAGCCCCAGCATTTT. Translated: CASSEDRGGQPQHF.